These T cell receptor beta chains were read from a single sample in a study of T cell responses to AZD1222 COVID-19 vaccine. The data were produced by immunoSEQ multiplex PCR, yet TCRdb's version contains in-frame clones alone and is incomplete. Among 80,000 or so clones listed, roughly 90% were seen once. Source: peripheral blood, taken 28 days after the second AZD1222 dose. These receptor sequences come from an adult who received the AZD1222 COVID-19 vaccine. Both conserved end residues are part of each CDR3.

v_gene	j_gene	CDR3aa
TRBV6-5	TRBJ2-1	CASLGTSGPNEQFF
TRBV7-9	TRBJ2-5	CASSLVTGLRDQETQYF
TRBV4-2	TRBJ1-5	CASSQDQFGPQHF
TRBV9	TRBJ2-2	CASSVAPEGTGELFF
TRBV27	TRBJ2-7	CASSSKAGDPYKQYF
TRBV5-1	TRBJ2-1	CASSIIPGLAGSPYNEQFF
TRBV7-3	TRBJ1-3	CATWRDSCSGNTIYF
TRBV30	TRBJ1-3	CACPRVATFSGNTIYF
TRBV30	TRBJ1-3	CAWTIKVPGNTIYF
TRBV5-5	TRBJ1-1	CASSLVGGENTEAFF
TRBV28	TRBJ2-2	CASSLQAQVSTGELFF
TRBV29-1	TRBJ2-7	CSISGSTYEQYF
TRBV5-1	TRBJ2-7	CASSSGPYEQYF
TRBV7-9	TRBJ2-1	CASSSLGEFF
TRBV6-6	TRBJ1-5	CASSYGVNQPQHF
TRBV10-1	TRBJ1-3	CASSEHNKSGNTIYF
TRBV28	TRBJ2-3	CASSAPGIPTDTQYF
TRBV13	TRBJ1-3	CASTTASGNTIYF
TRBV4-2	TRBJ2-5	CASSPLIAGYQETQYF
TRBV7-9	TRBJ2-1	CASSLVSGAWLAEQFF
TRBV7-2	TRBJ1-4	CASSLVGGQGRGEKLFF
TRBV4-3	TRBJ2-1	CASSQELGGAHEQFF
TRBV16	TRBJ1-2	CASSQSFGGERDYGYTF
TRBV18	TRBJ1-6	CASSTTGTGKVGDSPLHF
TRBV6-5	TRBJ1-1	CATTQGALTEAFF
TRBV4-2	TRBJ1-4	CASSPPPGRAGEKLFF
TRBV28	TRBJ1-5	CASSSPGGVNQPQHF
TRBV21-1	TRBJ2-2	CASSPRTSGDANTGELFF